This T cell receptor beta chain originates from a study of T cell responses to AZD1222 COVID-19 vaccine. Study summary: Analyses pooled second doses at about 4 or about 12 weeks.

Notes on the study in general: Clonal diversity may have been underestimated, and the donors were mostly white British, with more females than males.

Details on this clone: Its antigen is unidentified.

With 5 bases clipped from V and 1 base from J, the junction kept 8 bases outside the gene matches. Germline V gene data show CDR1 as SGHDT and CDR2 as YYEEEE. This CDR3 comprises 16 residues. The table came from immunoSEQ multiplex PCR; TCRdb's copy has only in-frame clones and leaves some out. Among over 150,000 clones listed, 90% were seen once. The chain joins TRBV5-6 to TRBJ2-2, with 7 bases fitting TRBD1. The receptor comes from an adult in good health. Sequences were derived from peripheral blood, sampled on day 0 of AZD1222 vaccination. This CDR3 is CASSPLGGENTGELFF. CDR3 DNA sequence: TGTGCCAGCAGTCCTCTAGGGGGCGAGAACACCGGGGAGCTGTTTTTT.